Below are 6 T cell receptor beta chains sequenced from a single sample in a study of tumor-infiltrating lymphocytes in primary liver carcinoma. RNA and DNA were co-extracted from roughly 20-30 mg of unsorted bulk tissue. Synthesis of TCR beta cDNA was carried out from 500 ng total RNA with a constant-region primer. Researchers made the TCR beta libraries by running three nested multiplex PCR rounds with slightly modified ARM-PCR. Rounds one and two of PCR, each of around 11 cycles, were primed with TRBV1-TRBV30 forward primers and a C-beta reverse primer. Each CDR3 protein gets one entry after TCRdb re-called the multiplex PCR reads with MiXCR. The data contain roughly 91,000 distinct CDR3 sequences, almost 70% of them seen just once; the ten biggest clones take up over 9%. Sequencing was performed on liver tumor tissue from sampling region 5. Subset specified: tumor region T5, tumor centre. The receptors were gathered from a woman between 55 and 75 years old with primary liver carcinoma and hepatitis B virus infection.

Remarks on this clonotype: At one boundary the junction diverges from the germline segment, which might be a read error. The V gene is TRBV15, the J gene TRBJ2-3; TRBD2 agrees at 10 bases. There are 16 residues in the CDR3. Germline V gene lookup returns CDR1 LNHNV and CDR2 YYDKDF (reference sequence). CDR3 loop: CATSRAAGGPPDMQYF. Written as DNA, the CDR3 is TGTGCCACCAGCAGAGCAGCGGGAGGGCCGCCAGATATGCAGTATTTT.

Comments on this clonotype: A junction end diverges from the germline sequence, so it may reflect a read error. J is TRBJ2-5 and V is TRBV12-3 or TRBV12-4, with TRBD2 matching 14 bases. The CDR3 sequence is 17 residues long. Here the CDR3 DNA reads TGTGTCAGCAGAAGACTAGCGGGAGGGTCAAGAGCAGAAGACCAGTACTTC. It codes for CVSRRLAGGSRAEDQYF.

This chain joins TRBV28 and TRBJ1-5; possibly TRBD1 for D (6 bases). The V and J ends lost 7 bases and 5 bases respectively, with 12 bases between them. CDR1 is MDHEN and CDR2 is SYDVKM in the germline V gene. The length of the CDR3 is 13 residues. CDR3 bases: TGTGCCAGCACCGGGGGCAGTTATCAGCCCCAGCATTTT. It specifies CASTGGSYQPQHF.

This clonotype has more than one count but fewer than ten. CDR3 residues: CASRDPNTEAFF. CDR3 sequence (DNA): TGCGCCAGCAGGGACCCGAACACTGAAGCTTTCTTT. The V call is TRBV10-2, the J call TRBJ1-1; D gene ambiguous. Trimming took 6 bases from V and 1 from J, leaving 6 bases between them. This CDR3 spans 12 amino acids. Looked up from germline, CDR1 is WSHSY and CDR2 is SAAADI.

This clonotype was picked up many times. The V and J genes are TRBV28 and TRBJ2-7, with D perhaps matching TRBD1 (6 bases). Germline-derived CDR1 and CDR2 are MDHEN and SYDVKM. With 3 bases removed from V and 4 bases from J, the gap between germline ends came to 19 bases. CDR3 length: 16 residues. The CDR3 reads CASSFSSRAGEYEQYF. DNA for the CDR3: TGTGCCAGCAGTTTCTCCTCTCGGGCAGGGGAATACGAGCAGTACTTC.

This clonotype has more than one count but fewer than ten. The missing conserved phenylalanine or tryptophan at the end of this CDR3 makes a read error likely. The chain recombines TRBV11-2 with TRBJ2-5; 11 bases agree with TRBD2. The CDR3 consists of 16 residues. Per germline, CDR1 SGHAT and CDR2 FQNNGV. With 5 bases clipped from V and 4 bases from J, the junction kept 9 bases outside the gene matches. The CDR3 loop reads CASSPSFGLAGETQYL. The CDR3 coding sequence is TGTGCCAGCAGCCCGTCATTCGGACTAGCGGGAGAGACCCAGTACCTC.